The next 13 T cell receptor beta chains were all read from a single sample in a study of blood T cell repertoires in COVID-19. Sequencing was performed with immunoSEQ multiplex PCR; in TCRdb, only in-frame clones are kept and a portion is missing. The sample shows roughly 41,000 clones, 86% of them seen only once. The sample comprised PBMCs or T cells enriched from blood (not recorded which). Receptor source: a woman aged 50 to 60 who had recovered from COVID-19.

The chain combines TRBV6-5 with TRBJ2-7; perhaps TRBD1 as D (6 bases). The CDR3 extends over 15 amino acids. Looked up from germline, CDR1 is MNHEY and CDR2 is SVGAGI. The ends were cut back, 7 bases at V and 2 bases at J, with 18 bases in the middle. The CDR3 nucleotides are TGTGCCAGCAACGTTGACCAGGACAGAGCCTACGAGCAGTACTTC. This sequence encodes CASNVDQDRAYEQYF.

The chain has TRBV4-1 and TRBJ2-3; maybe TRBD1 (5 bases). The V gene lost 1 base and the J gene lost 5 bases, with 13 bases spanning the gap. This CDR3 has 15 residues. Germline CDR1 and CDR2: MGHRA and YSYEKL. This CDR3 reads CASSQGSGLRDTQYF. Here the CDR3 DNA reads TGCGCCAGCAGCCAAGGTTCAGGGTTGAGAGATACGCAGTATTTT.

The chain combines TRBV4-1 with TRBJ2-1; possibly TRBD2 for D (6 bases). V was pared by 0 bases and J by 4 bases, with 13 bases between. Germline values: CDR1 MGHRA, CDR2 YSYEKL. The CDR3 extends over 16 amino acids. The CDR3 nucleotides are TGCGCCAGCAGCCAAGACGGGAGCGGGCCGTACAATGAGCAGTTCTTC. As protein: CASSQDGSGPYNEQFF.

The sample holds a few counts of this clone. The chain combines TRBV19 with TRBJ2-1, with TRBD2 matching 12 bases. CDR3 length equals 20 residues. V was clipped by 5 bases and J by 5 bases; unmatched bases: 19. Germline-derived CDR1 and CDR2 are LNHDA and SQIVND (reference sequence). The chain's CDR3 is CASSPFPGLAGTPGDNEQFF. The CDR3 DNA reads TGTGCCAGTAGTCCATTCCCCGGACTAGCGGGAACCCCAGGGGACAATGAGCAGTTCTTC.

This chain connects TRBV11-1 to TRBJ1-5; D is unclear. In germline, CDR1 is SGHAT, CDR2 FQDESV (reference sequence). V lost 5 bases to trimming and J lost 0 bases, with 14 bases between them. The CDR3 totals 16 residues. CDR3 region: CASSPFNNYSNQPQHF. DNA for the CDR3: TGTGCCAGCAGCCCATTTAACAATTATAGCAATCAGCCCCAGCATTTT.

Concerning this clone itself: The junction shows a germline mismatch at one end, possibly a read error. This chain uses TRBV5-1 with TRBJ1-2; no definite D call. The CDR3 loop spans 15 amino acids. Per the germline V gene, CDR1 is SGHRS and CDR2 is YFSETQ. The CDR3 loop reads CASSLGSATERLLVF. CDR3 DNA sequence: TGCGCCAGCAGCTTGGGTTCGGCTACCGAGCGTTTGTTGGTCTTC.

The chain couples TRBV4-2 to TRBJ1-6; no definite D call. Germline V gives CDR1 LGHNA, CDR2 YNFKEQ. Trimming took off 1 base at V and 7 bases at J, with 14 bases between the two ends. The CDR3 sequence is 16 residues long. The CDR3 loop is CASSQVPVRQNSPLHF. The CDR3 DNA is TGTGCCAGCAGCCAAGTACCGGTGAGACAAAATTCACCCCTCCACTTT.

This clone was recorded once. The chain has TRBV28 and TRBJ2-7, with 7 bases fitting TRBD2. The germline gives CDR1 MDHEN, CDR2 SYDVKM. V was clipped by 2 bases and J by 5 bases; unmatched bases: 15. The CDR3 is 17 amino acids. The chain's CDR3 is CASSLGQLGLLIDEQYF. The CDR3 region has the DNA TGTGCCAGCAGTTTAGGGCAGCTGGGACTACTTATCGACGAGCAGTACTTC.

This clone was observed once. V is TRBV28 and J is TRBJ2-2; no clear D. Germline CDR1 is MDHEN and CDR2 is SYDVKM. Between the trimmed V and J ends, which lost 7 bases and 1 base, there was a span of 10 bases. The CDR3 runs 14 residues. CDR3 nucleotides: TGTGCCAGCAAGAAGACTGAGAACACCGGGGAGCTGTTTTTT. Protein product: CASKKTENTGELFF.

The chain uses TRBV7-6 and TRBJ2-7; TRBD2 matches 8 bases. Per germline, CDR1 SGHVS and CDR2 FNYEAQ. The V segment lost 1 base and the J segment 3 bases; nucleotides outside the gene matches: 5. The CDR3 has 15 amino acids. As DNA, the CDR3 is TGTGCCAGCAGCTTAGGTAGCGGGACTAACTACGAGCAGTACTTC. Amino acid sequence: CASSLGSGTNYEQYF.

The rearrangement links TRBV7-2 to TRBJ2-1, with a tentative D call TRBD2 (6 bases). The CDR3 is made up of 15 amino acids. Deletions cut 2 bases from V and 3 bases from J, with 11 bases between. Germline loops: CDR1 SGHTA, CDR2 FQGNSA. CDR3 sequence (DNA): TGTGCCAGCAGCTTATCGTCTAGCGACTACAATGAGCAGTTCTTC. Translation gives CASSLSSSDYNEQFF.

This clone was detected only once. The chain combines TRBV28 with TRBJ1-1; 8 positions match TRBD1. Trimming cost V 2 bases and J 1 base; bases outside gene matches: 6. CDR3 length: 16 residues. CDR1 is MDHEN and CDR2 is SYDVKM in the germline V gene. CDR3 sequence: CASSLAGQGRNTEAFF. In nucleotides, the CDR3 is TGTGCCAGCAGTTTAGCCGGACAGGGAAGGAACACTGAAGCTTTCTTT.

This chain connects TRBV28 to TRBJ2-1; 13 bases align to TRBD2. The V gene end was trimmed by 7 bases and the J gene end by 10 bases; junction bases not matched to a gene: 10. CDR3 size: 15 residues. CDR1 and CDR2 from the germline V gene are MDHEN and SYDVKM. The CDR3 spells CASNKLAGGVKEQFF. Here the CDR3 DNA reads TGTGCCAGCAATAAACTAGCGGGAGGGGTCAAGGAGCAGTTCTTC. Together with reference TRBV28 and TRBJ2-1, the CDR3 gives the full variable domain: DVKVTQSSRYLVKRTGEKVFLECVQDMDHENMFWYRQDPGLGLRLIYFSYDVKMKEKGDIPEGYSVSREKKERFSLILESASTNQTSMYLCASNKLAGGVKEQFFGPGTRLTVL.